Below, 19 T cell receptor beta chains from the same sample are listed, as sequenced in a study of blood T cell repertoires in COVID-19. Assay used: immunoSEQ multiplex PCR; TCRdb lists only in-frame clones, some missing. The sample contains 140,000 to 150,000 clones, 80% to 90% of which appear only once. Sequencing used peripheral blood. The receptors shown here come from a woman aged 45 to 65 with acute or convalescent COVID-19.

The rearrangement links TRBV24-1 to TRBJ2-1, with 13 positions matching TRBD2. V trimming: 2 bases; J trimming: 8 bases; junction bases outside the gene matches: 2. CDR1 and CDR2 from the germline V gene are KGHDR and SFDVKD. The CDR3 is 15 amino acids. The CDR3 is CATSDWTSGSDEQFF. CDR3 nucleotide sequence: TGTGCCACCAGTGATTGGACTAGCGGGAGCGATGAGCAGTTCTTC.

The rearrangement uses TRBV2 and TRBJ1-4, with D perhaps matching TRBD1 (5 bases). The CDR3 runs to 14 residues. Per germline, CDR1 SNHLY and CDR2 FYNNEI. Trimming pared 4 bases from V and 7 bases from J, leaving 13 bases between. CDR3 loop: CASSVGTRGEKLFF. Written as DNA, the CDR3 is TGTGCCAGCAGTGTCGGGACTCGCGGTGAAAAACTGTTTTTT.

This chain's CDR3 is CASSGSPPYNEQFF. As DNA, the CDR3 is TGTGCCAGCAGCGGGAGTCCCCCCTACAATGAGCAGTTCTTC. The rearrangement links TRBV2 to TRBJ2-1, with D perhaps TRBD2 (6 bases). Germline assignment: CDR1 SNHLY and CDR2 FYNNEI. The ends were cut back, 6 bases at V and 2 bases at J, with 11 bases in the middle. The CDR3 loop spans 14 amino acids.

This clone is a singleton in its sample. CDR3 loop: CAWSVLPGQGRGTEAFF. CDR3 coding DNA: TGTGCCTGGAGTGTACTGCCGGGACAGGGAAGGGGCACTGAAGCTTTCTTT. This chain joins TRBV30 and TRBJ1-1; 9 nucleotides agree with TRBD1. V trimming: 0 bases; J trimming: 4 bases; junction bases outside the gene matches: 12. Germline V gene sequence: CDR1 GTSNPN, CDR2 SVGIG (reference sequence). The CDR3 is 17 residues long.

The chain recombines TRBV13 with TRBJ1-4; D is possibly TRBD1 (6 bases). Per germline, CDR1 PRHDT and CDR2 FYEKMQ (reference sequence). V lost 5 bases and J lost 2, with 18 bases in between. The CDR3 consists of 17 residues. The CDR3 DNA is TGTGCCAGCAGCCGCGGGGAGGGGGTAGACACTAATGAAAAACTGTTTTTT. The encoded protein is CASSRGEGVDTNEKLFF. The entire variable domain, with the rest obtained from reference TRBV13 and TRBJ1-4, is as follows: AAGVIQSPRHLIKEKRETATLKCYPIPRHDTVYWYQQGPGQDPQFLISFYEKMQSDKGSIPDRFSAQQFSDYHSELNMSSLELGDSALYFCASSRGEGVDTNEKLFFGSGTQLSVL.

The CDR3 DNA sequence: TGTGCCAGCAGTTCGACTAGCGGGAGAAACGAGCAGTACTTC. Its protein is CASSSTSGRNEQYF. The V call is TRBV2, the J call TRBJ2-7, with 12 bases lining up with TRBD2. The CDR3 consists of 14 residues. The J segment lost 5 bases and the V segment lost 5 bases, leaving 4 bases of the junction unmatched. Germline lookup yields CDR1 SNHLY and CDR2 FYNNEI.

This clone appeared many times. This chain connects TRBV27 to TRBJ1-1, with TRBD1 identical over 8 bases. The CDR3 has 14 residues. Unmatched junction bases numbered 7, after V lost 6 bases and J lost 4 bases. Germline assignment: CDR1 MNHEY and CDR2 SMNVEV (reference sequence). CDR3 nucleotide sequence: TGTGCCAGCAGCGACAGGGGACCCCGCACTGAAGCTTTCTTT. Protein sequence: CASSDRGPRTEAFF.

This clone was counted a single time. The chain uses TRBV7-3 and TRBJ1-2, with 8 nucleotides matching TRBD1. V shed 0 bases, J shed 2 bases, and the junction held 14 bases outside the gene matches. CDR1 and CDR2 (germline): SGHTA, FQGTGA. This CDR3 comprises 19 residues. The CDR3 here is CASSLTEKDRAWRNYGYTF. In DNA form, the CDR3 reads TGTGCCAGCAGCTTAACAGAAAAGGACAGGGCCTGGAGGAACTATGGCTACACCTTC.

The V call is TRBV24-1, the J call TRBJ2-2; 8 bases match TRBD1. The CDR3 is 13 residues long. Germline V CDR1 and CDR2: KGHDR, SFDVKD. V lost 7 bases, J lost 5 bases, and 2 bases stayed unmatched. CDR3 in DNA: TGTGCCACCAGGGACAGGGAAACCGGGGAGCTGTTTTTT. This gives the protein CATRDRETGELFF.

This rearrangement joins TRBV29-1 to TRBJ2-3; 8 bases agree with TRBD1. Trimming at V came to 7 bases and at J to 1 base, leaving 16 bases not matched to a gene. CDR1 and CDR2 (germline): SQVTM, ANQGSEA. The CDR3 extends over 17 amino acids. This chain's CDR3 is CSAVGGGQVGRTDTQYF. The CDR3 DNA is TGCAGCGCCGTTGGTGGGGGACAGGTGGGACGCACAGATACGCAGTATTTT.

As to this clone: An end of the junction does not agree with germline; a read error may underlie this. CDR3: CASSYLQGYGDTIYF. CDR3 DNA sequence: TGTGCCAGCAGTTACTTACAGGGATATGGAGACACCATATATTTT. The gene calls are TRBV6-5 and TRBJ1-3; D possibly corresponds to TRBD1 (6 bases). Germline V CDR1 and CDR2: MNHEY, SVGAGI. CDR3 length equals 15 residues.

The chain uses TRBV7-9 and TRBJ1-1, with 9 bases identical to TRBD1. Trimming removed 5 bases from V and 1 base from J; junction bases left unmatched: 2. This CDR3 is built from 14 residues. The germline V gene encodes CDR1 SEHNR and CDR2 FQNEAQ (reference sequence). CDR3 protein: CASSPDRGNTEAFF. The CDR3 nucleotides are TGTGCCAGCAGCCCGGACAGGGGGAACACTGAAGCTTTCTTT.

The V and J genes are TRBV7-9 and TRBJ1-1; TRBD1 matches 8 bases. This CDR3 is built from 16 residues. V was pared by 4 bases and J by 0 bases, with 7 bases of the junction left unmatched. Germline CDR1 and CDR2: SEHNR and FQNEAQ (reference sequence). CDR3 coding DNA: TGTGCCAGCAGCTCGCCCCAGGGGGCCGTGAACACTGAAGCTTTCTTT. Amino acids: CASSSPQGAVNTEAFF. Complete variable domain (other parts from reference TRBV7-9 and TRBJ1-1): DTGVSQNPRHKITKRGQNVTFRCDPISEHNRLYWYRQTLGQGPEFLTYFQNEAQLEKSRLLSDRFSAERPKGSFSTLEIQRTEQGDSAMYLCASSSPQGAVNTEAFFGQGTRLTVV.

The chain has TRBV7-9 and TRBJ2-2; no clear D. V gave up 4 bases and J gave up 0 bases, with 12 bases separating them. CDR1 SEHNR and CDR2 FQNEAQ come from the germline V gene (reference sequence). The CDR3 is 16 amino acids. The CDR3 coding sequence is TGTGCCAGCAGCTCCCCTTGGCAGACGAACACCGGGGAGCTGTTTTTT. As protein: CASSSPWQTNTGELFF.

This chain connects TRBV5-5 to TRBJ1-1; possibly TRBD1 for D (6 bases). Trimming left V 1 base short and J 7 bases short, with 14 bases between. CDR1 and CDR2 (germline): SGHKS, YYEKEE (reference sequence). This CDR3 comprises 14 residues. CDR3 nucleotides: TGTGCCAGCAGCTTGCCAGGGGCGACCGTTGAAGCTTTCTTT. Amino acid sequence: CASSLPGATVEAFF.

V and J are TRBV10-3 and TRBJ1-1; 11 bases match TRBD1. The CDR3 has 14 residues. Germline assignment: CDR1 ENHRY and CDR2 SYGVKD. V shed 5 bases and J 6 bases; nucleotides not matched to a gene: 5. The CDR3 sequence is CAISPGQGDAEAFF. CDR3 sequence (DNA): TGTGCCATCAGTCCGGGACAGGGGGACGCTGAAGCTTTCTTT.

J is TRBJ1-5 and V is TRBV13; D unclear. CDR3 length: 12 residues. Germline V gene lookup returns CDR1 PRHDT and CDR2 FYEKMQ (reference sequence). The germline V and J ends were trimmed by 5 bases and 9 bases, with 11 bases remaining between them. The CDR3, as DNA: TGTGCCAGCAGCCTCCAGGTGGGGCCCCAGCATTTT. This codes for CASSLQVGPQHF.

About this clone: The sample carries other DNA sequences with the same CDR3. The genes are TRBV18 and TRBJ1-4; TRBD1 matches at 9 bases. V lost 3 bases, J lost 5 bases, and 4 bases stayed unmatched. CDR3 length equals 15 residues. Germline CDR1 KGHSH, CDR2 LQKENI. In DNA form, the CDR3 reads TGTGCCAGCTCACCCCCGGGACAGGGAAATGAAAAACTGTTTTTT. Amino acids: CASSPPGQGNEKLFF.

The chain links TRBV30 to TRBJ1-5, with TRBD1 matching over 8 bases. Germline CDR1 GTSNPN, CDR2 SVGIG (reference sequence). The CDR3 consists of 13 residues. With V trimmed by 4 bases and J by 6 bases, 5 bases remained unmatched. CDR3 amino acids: CAWNAGGGQPQHF. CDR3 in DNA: TGTGCCTGGAATGCAGGGGGCGGTCAGCCCCAGCATTTT.